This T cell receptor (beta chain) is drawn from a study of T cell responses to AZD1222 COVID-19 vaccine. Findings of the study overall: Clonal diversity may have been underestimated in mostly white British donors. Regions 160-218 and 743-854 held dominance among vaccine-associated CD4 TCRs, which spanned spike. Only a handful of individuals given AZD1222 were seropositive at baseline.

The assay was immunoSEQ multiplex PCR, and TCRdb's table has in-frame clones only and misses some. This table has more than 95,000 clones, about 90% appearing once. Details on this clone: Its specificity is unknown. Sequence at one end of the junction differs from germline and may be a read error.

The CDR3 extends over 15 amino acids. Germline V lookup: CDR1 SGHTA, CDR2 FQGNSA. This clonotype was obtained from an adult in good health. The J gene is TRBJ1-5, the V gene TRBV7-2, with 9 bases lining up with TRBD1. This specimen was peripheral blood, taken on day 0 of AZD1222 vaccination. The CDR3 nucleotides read TGTGCCAGCACCTTAGGGACAGGGCTAAATCAGCCCCAGCATTTT. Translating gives CASTLGTGLNQPQHF.